Listed here are 5 T cell receptor beta chains from one sample, sequenced in a study of monozygotic twins with inflammatory bowel disease (dated by TCRdb to about 2019). The method behind the library was 5' RACE. The reads were generated on an Illumina HiSeq 2500. Once TCRdb had reprocessed the reads, it stored one entry per CDR3 protein sequence and supplied no DNA. This sample's clone table shows tens of thousands of distinct CDR3 sequences. The ten largest account for approximately 7% of the sample. The sequenced material came from blood. Every receptor here comes from a human donor with ulcerative colitis or Crohn's disease, or a healthy co-twin of an affected twin (not recorded which).

The J gene is TRBJ2-7, the V gene TRBV6-5; TCRdb names TRBD2, which stays unverified in the absence of DNA. The germline V gene encodes CDR1 MNHEY and CDR2 SVGAGI. This CDR3 has 14 amino acids. CDR3 sequence reads: CASSYRQLVYEQYF.

The CDR3 here is CASSPGHPLNEQYF. V and J are TRBV2 and TRBJ2-7; TCRdb outputs TRBD1, but without DNA this stays unchecked. CDR3 length equals 14 residues. Germline-derived CDR1 and CDR2 are SNHLY and FYNNEI.

The V call is TRBV11-2, the J call TRBJ2-3; without DNA, the TCRdb call of TRBD1 cannot be checked. This CDR3 region has 16 residues. CDR1 SGHAT and CDR2 FQNNGV come from the germline V gene. The CDR3 loop reads CASSLGGGGLTDTQYF.

This chain joins TRBV27 and TRBJ2-3; the TRBD1 assignment by TCRdb is unverifiable without DNA. Germline-derived CDR1 and CDR2 are MNHEY and SMNVEV (reference sequence). The CDR3 is 13 residues long. Here the CDR3 reads CASSLTGSDTQYF.

The J gene is TRBJ2-7, the V gene TRBV11-1; no DNA is available, so the TRBD1 call from TCRdb remains unchecked. Germline assignment: CDR1 SGHAT and CDR2 FQDESV (reference sequence). The CDR3 has 14 residues. CDR3 amino acids: CASSPGQGFYEQYF.